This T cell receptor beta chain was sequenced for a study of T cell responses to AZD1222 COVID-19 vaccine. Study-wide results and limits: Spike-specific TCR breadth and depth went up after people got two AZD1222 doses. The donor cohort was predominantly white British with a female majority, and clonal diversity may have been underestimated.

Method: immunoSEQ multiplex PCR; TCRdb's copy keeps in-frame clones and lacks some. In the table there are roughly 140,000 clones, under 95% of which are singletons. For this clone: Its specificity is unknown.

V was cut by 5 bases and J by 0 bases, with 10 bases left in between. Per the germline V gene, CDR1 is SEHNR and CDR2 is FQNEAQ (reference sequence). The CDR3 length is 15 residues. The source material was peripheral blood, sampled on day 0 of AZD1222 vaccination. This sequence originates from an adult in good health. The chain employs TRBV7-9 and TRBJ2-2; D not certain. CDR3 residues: CASSQADSNTGELFF. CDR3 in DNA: TGTGCCAGCAGCCAAGCTGACTCGAACACCGGGGAGCTGTTTTTT. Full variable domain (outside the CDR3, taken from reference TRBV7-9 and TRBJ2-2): DTGVSQNPRHKITKRGQNVTFRCDPISEHNRLYWYRQTLGQGPEFLTYFQNEAQLEKSRLLSDRFSAERPKGSFSTLEIQRTEQGDSAMYLCASSQADSNTGELFFGEGSRLTVL.